Presented here are 28 T cell receptor beta chains from one specimen sequenced in a study of a mutant IDH1 vaccine in newly diagnosed glioma. Time point indicated: week 47, end of study. Doses consisted of 300 ug of mutant IDH1 20-mer peptide each, paired with topical imiquimod. Produced via immunoSEQ multiplex PCR; TCRdb's table is partial and in-frame only. The sample records tens of thousands of clones, 82% being singletons. Antigens for these TCRs are unknown. The material sequenced was PBMCs, taken from a glioma patient whose treatment included an IDH1 peptide vaccine. The receptors were sampled from a man aged 40-55 years with glioma. Some clones in this sample may be carry-over from other donors' samples.

V gene TRBV4-1 combines with J gene TRBJ1-5; 9 nucleotides agree with TRBD1. The CDR3 spans 17 residues. The V gene's germline CDR1 is MGHRA and CDR2 YSYEKL. The V segment lost 4 bases and the J segment 6 bases; nucleotides outside the gene matches: 13. CDR3 sequence (DNA): TGCGCCAGCAGCCTGGGAACCATAACAGGGGGCGGTCAGCCCCAGCATTTT. Amino acids: CASSLGTITGGGQPQHF.

The V call is TRBV5-8, the J call TRBJ1-3; D is ambiguous. V was trimmed by 7 bases and J by 0 bases, leaving 8 bases between them. Germline CDR1 is SGHTS and CDR2 is YDEGEE. The CDR3 spans 13 residues. For the CDR3, the DNA is TGTGCCAGCCTCACTGTCTCTGGAAACACCATATATTTT. Translated: CASLTVSGNTIYF.

This rearrangement joins TRBV9 to TRBJ2-3; 7 bases agree with TRBD1. CDR1 is SGDLS, CDR2 YYNGEE, per germline. The CDR3 is made up of 16 amino acids. Trimming at V came to 2 bases and at J to 0 bases, leaving 6 bases not matched to a gene. The CDR3 reads CASSVGPDRSTDTQYF. The CDR3 region has the DNA TGTGCCAGCAGCGTGGGCCCGGACAGGAGCACAGATACGCAGTATTTT. Variable domain in full (rest from reference TRBV9 and TRBJ2-3): DSGVTQTPKHLITATGQRVTLRCSPRSGDLSVYWYQQSLDQGLQFLIQYYNGEERAKGNILERFSAQQFPDLHSELNLSSLELGDSALYFCASSVGPDRSTDTQYFGPGTRLTVL.

V is TRBV6-5 and J is TRBJ1-2; D is ambiguous. CDR1 MNHEY and CDR2 SVGAGI come from the germline V gene. CDR3 length equals 11 residues. Trimming stripped 6 bases from V and 8 bases from J, with 10 bases between. CDR3 bases: TGTGCCAGCAGGGCCCCCAGCGGCTACACCTTC. Translating gives CASRAPSGYTF.

CDR3 sequence: CASSQGGAGEKLFF. In DNA form, the CDR3 reads TGTGCCAGCAGCCAAGGGGGGGCTGGTGAAAAACTGTTTTTT. The chain combines TRBV4-2 with TRBJ1-4, with a tentative D call TRBD1 (6 bases). Per the germline V gene, CDR1 is LGHNA and CDR2 is YNFKEQ. Trimming took off 1 base at V and 7 bases at J, with 10 bases between the two ends. The CDR3 totals 14 residues.

This clone was seen just once. This rearrangement joins TRBV5-5 to TRBJ1-2; TRBD1 agrees at 7 bases. Germline V CDR1 and CDR2: SGHKS, YYEKEE (reference sequence). The CDR3 is 14 residues long. The V segment lost 2 bases and the J segment 5 bases; nucleotides outside the gene matches: 6. In nucleotides, the CDR3 is TGTGCCAGCAGCTTCTTCCAGGGGGGATATGGCTACACCTTC. It encodes CASSFFQGGYGYTF.

The chain employs TRBV10-3 and TRBJ1-2; perhaps TRBD1 as D (5 bases). The CDR3 loop spans 13 amino acids. The V end lost 10 bases, the J end lost 5 bases, and 17 bases lay between the germline ends. Looked up from germline, CDR1 is ENHRY and CDR2 is SYGVKD. CDR3 loop: CATSIDREYGYTF. DNA for the CDR3: TGTGCCACCTCCATTGACAGAGAATATGGCTACACCTTC.

The V gene is TRBV5-1, the J gene TRBJ2-1; 8 nucleotides line up with TRBD1. Germline loops: CDR1 SGHRS, CDR2 YFSETQ. V lost 0 bases and J lost 6; bases outside the gene matches: 5. CDR3 size: 15 residues. CDR3 DNA sequence: TGCGCCAGCAGCTTGGGGACAGGGAGCGGCAATGAGCAGTTCTTC. This codes for CASSLGTGSGNEQFF.

V gene TRBV5-1 combines with J gene TRBJ2-7; 7 positions agree with TRBD1. The CDR3 is 14 amino acids. Per the germline V gene, CDR1 is SGHRS and CDR2 is YFSETQ. V trimming: 4 bases; J trimming: 4 bases; junction bases outside the gene matches: 8. The CDR3 DNA reads as TGCGCCAGCAGCCTGCCGGACAGGAGATACGAGCAGTACTTC. Protein sequence: CASSLPDRRYEQYF. Full variable domain (remainder filled in from reference TRBV5-1 and TRBJ2-7): KAGVTQTPRYLIKTRGQQVTLSCSPISGHRSVSWYQQTPGQGLQFLFEYFSETQRNKGNFPGRFSGRQFSNSRSEMNVSTLELGDSALYLCASSLPDRRYEQYFGPGTRLTVT.

The chain is built from TRBV10-1 and TRBJ1-1; a weak D match, TRBD1 (5 bases). V lost 7 bases and J 8 bases, leaving 11 bases between the germline ends. Germline V gene lookup returns CDR1 WNHNN and CDR2 SYGVQD (reference sequence). The CDR3 contains 11 residues. The CDR3 DNA follows: TGCGCCAGCACTCTCAGGGCCGAAGCTTTCTTT. Translating gives CASTLRAEAFF.

V gene TRBV6-1 combines with J gene TRBJ1-6; unclear D gene. The CDR3 sequence is 11 residues long. V was trimmed by 6 bases and J by 10 bases, leaving 7 bases between them. Germline CDR1 and CDR2: MNHNS and SASEGT. The chain's CDR3 is CASRFDSPLHF. The CDR3 DNA is TGTGCCAGCAGATTCGACTCACCCCTCCACTTT.

The CDR3 DNA follows: TGTGCCAGCAACCACCGGGACTGGGGGATTTACGAGCAGTACTTC. Translation: CASNHRDWGIYEQYF. J is TRBJ2-7 and V is TRBV6-1; maybe TRBD2 (6 bases). The CDR3 covers 15 residues. CDR1 and CDR2 from the germline V gene are MNHNS and SASEGT. V lost 7 bases, J lost 4 bases, and 20 bases lay in between.

V gene TRBV19 combines with J gene TRBJ1-1; the D gene is possibly TRBD1 (5 bases). The CDR3 has 11 amino acids. Per the germline V gene, CDR1 is LNHDA and CDR2 is SQIVND (reference sequence). Trimming cost V 10 bases and J 4 bases, with 10 bases left between them. CDR3 loop: CATAGITEAFF. Written as DNA, the CDR3 is TGTGCCACCGCAGGGATCACTGAAGCTTTCTTT.

V usage is TRBV29-1 and J usage is TRBJ2-5; 7 nucleotides agree with TRBD1. The V segment lost 4 bases and the J segment 2 bases; nucleotides outside the gene matches: 4. Germline assignment: CDR1 SQVTM and CDR2 ANQGSEA. The CDR3 totals 13 residues. CDR3: CSVGGTAQETQYF. The DNA of the CDR3 is TGCAGCGTTGGAGGGACAGCACAAGAGACCCAGTACTTC.

This chain uses TRBV9 with TRBJ2-7; 10 positions match TRBD1. The CDR3 length is 16 residues. Looked up from germline, CDR1 is SGDLS and CDR2 is YYNGEE. V lost 3 bases, J lost 7 bases, and 13 bases stayed unmatched. Here the CDR3 DNA reads TGTGCCAGCAGCGCGAGAGACAGGGGGCCTCGAAATGAGCAGTACTTC. It specifies CASSARDRGPRNEQYF. The full variable domain, with the rest looked up from reference TRBV9 and TRBJ2-7, is DSGVTQTPKHLITATGQRVTLRCSPRSGDLSVYWYQQSLDQGLQFLIQYYNGEERAKGNILERFSAQQFPDLHSELNLSSLELGDSALYFCASSARDRGPRNEQYFGPGTRLTVT.

This clone was seen only once. The V call is TRBV27, the J call TRBJ2-7; perhaps TRBD1 as D (6 bases). The CDR3 is 14 amino acids. Trimming cost V 3 bases and J 2 bases, with 11 bases left between them. Per the germline V gene, CDR1 is MNHEY and CDR2 is SMNVEV (reference sequence). The DNA of the CDR3 is TGTGCCAGCAGTTTTCAGGGGTCGGCCTACGAGCAGTACTTC. Encoded protein: CASSFQGSAYEQYF.

The chain carries TRBV7-9 and TRBJ1-2; tentatively, D is TRBD1 (6 bases). The CDR3 sequence is 16 residues long. CDR1 SEHNR and CDR2 FQNEAQ come from the germline V gene (reference sequence). V dropped 3 bases and J dropped 2 bases, with 16 bases sitting between them. In DNA, the CDR3 is TGTGCCAGCAGCTTGTCGACAGGCTACGGCAACTATGGCTACACCTTC. Amino acid sequence: CASSLSTGYGNYGYTF.

The chain combines TRBV5-6 with TRBJ2-7; weak D call: TRBD1 (6 bases). Trimming stripped 4 bases from V and 5 bases from J, with 13 bases between. Germline CDR1 and CDR2: SGHDT and YYEEEE. The length of the CDR3 is 13 residues. The CDR3 region has the DNA TGTGCCAGCAGCCCCACAGGGCTTGACGAGCAGTACTTC. Its protein is CASSPTGLDEQYF.

This chain joins TRBV9 and TRBJ2-1; TRBD1 matches at 8 bases. The J segment lost 7 bases and the V segment lost 4 bases, leaving 13 bases of the junction unmatched. The CDR3 sequence is 16 residues long. CDR1 is SGDLS and CDR2 is YYNGEE in the germline V gene. The CDR3 coding sequence is TGTGCCAGCAGCCTCCACGGGACAGGCTGGGTAAATGAGCAGTTCTTC. Protein: CASSLHGTGWVNEQFF.

The chain links TRBV6-6 to TRBJ1-6, with D unresolved. Germline loops: CDR1 MNHNY, CDR2 SVGAGI (reference sequence). This CDR3 is 12 amino acids long. V lost 7 bases and J lost 7, with 8 bases in between. CDR3 bases: TGTGCCAGCACGCAGCTAAATTCACCCCTCCACTTT. Translation: CASTQLNSPLHF.

V and J are TRBV4-3 and TRBJ1-1, with unresolved D. This CDR3 spans 16 amino acids. CDR1 and CDR2 (germline): LGHNA, YSLEER. The V gene lost 1 base and the J gene lost 1 base, with 13 bases spanning the gap. CDR3 loop: CASSQVYVAGNTEAFF. The CDR3 region has the DNA TGCGCCAGCAGCCAAGTTTACGTAGCCGGGAACACTGAAGCTTTCTTT.

The rearrangement links TRBV5-6 to TRBJ1-6; D unresolved. The length of the CDR3 is 13 residues. Trimming removed 6 bases from V and 7 bases from J, with 11 bases in between. CDR1 is SGHDT and CDR2 is YYEEEE in the germline V gene. In DNA form, the CDR3 reads TGTGCCAGCAACGTGCGGTCGAATTCACCCCTCCACTTT. Its protein product is CASNVRSNSPLHF.

The rearrangement links TRBV4-2 to TRBJ2-7; no clear D gene. The germline V gene has CDR1 LGHNA and CDR2 YNFKEQ. The length of the CDR3 is 11 residues. Between the trimmed V and J ends, which lost 0 bases and 7 bases, there was a span of 4 bases. The CDR3 reads CASSQDLEQYF. CDR3 in DNA: TGTGCCAGCAGCCAAGATCTTGAGCAGTACTTC.

The J gene is TRBJ2-1, the V gene TRBV5-1; TRBD2 matches at 8 bases. The J segment lost 0 bases and the V segment lost 0 bases, leaving 5 bases of the junction unmatched. Germline lookup yields CDR1 SGHRS and CDR2 YFSETQ. The CDR3 has 17 amino acids. This CDR3 is CASSLGRGGSSYNEQFF. The CDR3 DNA reads TGCGCCAGCAGCTTGGGACGGGGGGGAAGCTCCTACAATGAGCAGTTCTTC.

The gene calls are TRBV19 and TRBJ1-5; D possibly corresponds to TRBD1 (6 bases). V dropped 7 bases and J dropped 1 base, with 20 bases sitting between them. The length of the CDR3 is 17 residues. Germline values: CDR1 LNHDA, CDR2 SQIVND (reference sequence). CDR3: CASNSGRGGMSNQPQHF. CDR3 nucleotides: TGTGCCAGTAACTCGGGCAGGGGAGGAATGAGCAATCAGCCCCAGCATTTT.

The V and J genes are TRBV27 and TRBJ2-7; 10 bases are a match to TRBD2. CDR3 size: 15 residues. Germline CDR1 MNHEY, CDR2 SMNVEV (reference sequence). With V trimmed by 2 bases and J by 4 bases, 5 bases remained unmatched. This chain's CDR3 is CASSLEAGGQYEQYF. In DNA form, the CDR3 reads TGTGCCAGCAGTTTAGAAGCGGGGGGGCAATACGAGCAGTACTTC.

The rearrangement joins TRBV7-2 to TRBJ2-5; 7 bases map to TRBD1. Germline loops: CDR1 SGHTA, CDR2 FQGNSA. The V segment lost 2 bases and the J segment 2 bases; nucleotides outside the gene matches: 5. This CDR3 is 15 amino acids long. The CDR3 region is CASSLSGQLQETQYF. In DNA, the CDR3 is TGTGCCAGCAGCTTATCGGGACAGTTACAAGAGACCCAGTACTTC.

The V and J genes are TRBV19 and TRBJ1-2; TRBD1 matches 8 bases. CDR1 is LNHDA and CDR2 is SQIVND in the germline V gene (reference sequence). Losses at the gene ends were 6 bases for V and 4 bases for J; bases not matched to a gene: 13. The CDR3 spans 16 residues. The CDR3: CASSVLGQGGAYGYTF. DNA for the CDR3: TGTGCCAGTAGCGTATTAGGACAGGGAGGTGCCTATGGCTACACCTTC.